One and the same sample provided the 8 T cell receptor beta chains below, sequenced in a study of blood T cell repertoires in COVID-19. TCRdb's copy holds only in-frame clones and misses some; the assay was immunoSEQ multiplex PCR. This sample has 450,000 to 500,000 clones; more than 85% occur once, and the top ten carry approximately 8%. The sample consisted of PBMCs or T cells enriched from blood (not recorded which). All receptors derive from a woman aged 55-70 years who had recovered from COVID-19.

This chain links TRBV5-1 with TRBJ1-1, with D possibly being TRBD1 (5 bases). CDR3 length equals 15 residues. V shed 2 bases and J shed 1 base, with 12 bases lying between them. The V gene's germline CDR1 is SGHRS and CDR2 YFSETQ. The CDR3 protein is CASSFNRIGNTEAFF. The CDR3 DNA follows: TGCGCCAGCAGCTTTAACAGGATCGGGAACACTGAAGCTTTCTTT.

The V and J genes are TRBV5-4 and TRBJ1-1; D perhaps matches TRBD1 (6 bases). Germline values: CDR1 SGHNT, CDR2 YYREEE (reference sequence). The CDR3 spans 14 residues. Trimming removed 2 bases from V and 1 base from J, with 9 bases in between. CDR3: CASSFAGANTEAFF. CDR3 coding DNA: TGTGCCAGCAGCTTTGCAGGGGCGAACACTGAAGCTTTCTTT.

The rearrangement joins TRBV4-1 to TRBJ2-1, with 11 bases aligning to TRBD2. J gave up 4 bases and V 4 bases, and 3 bases lay outside the gene matches. In germline, CDR1 is MGHRA, CDR2 YSYEKL. This CDR3 is 15 amino acids long. In DNA, the CDR3 is TGCGCCAGCAGCCCCACTAGCGGGGGATACAATGAGCAGTTCTTC. Amino acid sequence: CASSPTSGGYNEQFF.

The chain has TRBV2 and TRBJ1-2; D perhaps matches TRBD1 (5 bases). The V and J ends lost 7 bases and 7 bases respectively, with 13 bases between them. This CDR3 region has 12 residues. CDR1 is SNHLY and CDR2 is FYNNEI in the germline V gene. The CDR3 bases are TGTGCCAGCACTCAGGACATAGGTGGCTACACCTTC. It translates to CASTQDIGGYTF.

The genes are TRBV19 and TRBJ2-5; 12 bases agree with TRBD2. In germline, CDR1 is LNHDA, CDR2 SQIVND (reference sequence). The CDR3 consists of 16 residues. Losses at the gene ends were 5 bases for V and 1 base for J; bases not matched to a gene: 5. CDR3 in DNA: TGTGCCAGTAGTGCTACTAGCGGGGGGCCCCAAGAGACCCAGTACTTC. Amino acids: CASSATSGGPQETQYF. The full variable domain, completed using reference TRBV19 and TRBJ2-5, is DGGITQSPKYLFRKEGQNVTLSCEQNLNHDAMYWYRQDPGQGLRLIYYSQIVNDFQKGDIAEGYSVSREKKESFPLTVTSAQKNPTAFYLCASSATSGGPQETQYFGPGTRLLVL.

The rearrangement joins TRBV11-2 to TRBJ2-5, with 10 bases lining up with TRBD1. CDR1 is SGHAT, CDR2 FQNNGV, per germline. Losses at the gene ends were 4 bases for V and 6 bases for J; bases not matched to a gene: 5. This CDR3 has 14 amino acids. CDR3 loop: CASSSDRGGKTQYF. CDR3 nucleotides: TGTGCCAGCAGCTCGGACAGGGGGGGTAAGACCCAGTACTTC.

V and J are TRBV24-1 and TRBJ1-1; 8 positions agree with TRBD1. The germline V gene encodes CDR1 KGHDR and CDR2 SFDVKD. The CDR3 length is 15 residues. V dropped 6 bases and J dropped 1; count of bases not matched to a gene: 6. CDR3 amino acids: CATSSGDRGNTEAFF. Here the CDR3 DNA reads TGTGCCACCAGTTCCGGAGACAGGGGGAACACTGAAGCTTTCTTT.

The CDR3 DNA follows: TGTGCCAGCAGTCGATCAGGCTCCTACGAGCAGTACGTC. Its translation is CASSRSGSYEQYV. The J gene is TRBJ2-7, the V gene TRBV3-1 (or the pseudogene TRBV3-2); D unresolved. Germline V gene lookup returns CDR1 LGHDT and CDR2 YNNKEL (reference sequence). V was clipped by 6 bases and J by 0 bases, with 9 bases between them. The CDR3 covers 13 residues.